This T cell receptor (beta chain) was recorded in a study of blood T cell repertoires in COVID-19. Germline V lookup: CDR1 SGHTA, CDR2 FQGTGA. There are 15 residues in the CDR3. V was pared by 4 bases and J by 3 bases, with 6 bases of the junction left unmatched. Using immunoSEQ multiplex PCR, the repertoire was profiled, and TCRdb retains in-frame clones only, with some absent. This table has roughly 250,000 clones, around four fifths appearing once. The receptor was isolated from a woman aged 60-70 years with active or convalescent COVID-19. The chain combines TRBV7-3 with TRBJ2-3; 8 positions agree with TRBD1. The specimen was peripheral blood. Here the CDR3 reads CASSYVQGGTDTQYF. The CDR3 DNA is TGTGCCAGCAGCTATGTACAGGGGGGAACAGATACGCAGTATTTT.